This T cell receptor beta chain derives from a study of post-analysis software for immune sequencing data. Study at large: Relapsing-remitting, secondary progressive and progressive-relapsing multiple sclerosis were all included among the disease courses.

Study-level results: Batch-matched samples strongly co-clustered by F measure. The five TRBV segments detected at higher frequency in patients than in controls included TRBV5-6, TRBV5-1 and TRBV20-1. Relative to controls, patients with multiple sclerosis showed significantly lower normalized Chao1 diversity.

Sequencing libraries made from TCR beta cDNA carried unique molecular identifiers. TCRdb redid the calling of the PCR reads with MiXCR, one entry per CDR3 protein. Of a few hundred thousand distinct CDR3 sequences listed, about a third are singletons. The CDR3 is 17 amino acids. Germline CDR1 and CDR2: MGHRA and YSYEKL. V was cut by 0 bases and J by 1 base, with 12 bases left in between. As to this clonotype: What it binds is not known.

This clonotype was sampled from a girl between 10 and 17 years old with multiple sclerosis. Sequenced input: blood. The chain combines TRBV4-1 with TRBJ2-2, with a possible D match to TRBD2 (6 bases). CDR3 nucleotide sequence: TGCGCCAGCAGCCAAGAAGGAGGGTTCCTGAACACCGGGGAGCTGTTTTTT. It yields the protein CASSQEGGFLNTGELFF.